This T cell receptor (beta chain) stems from a study of shared clonotypes between healthy human individuals. The germline CDR1 and CDR2 sequences are SEHNR and FQNEAQ (reference sequence). The V end lost 3 bases, the J end lost 2 bases, and 8 bases lay between the germline ends. The CDR3 is made up of 13 amino acids. For this clone: Other DNA sequences in the sample encode the same CDR3.

Sequencing used immunoSEQ multiplex PCR; TCRdb keeps in-frame clones, though not all of them. Of 2.3 million or so clones listed, more than 85% were seen once; the top ten hold 0.35% to 0.45%. The TCR sequence derives from a young man in good health. Some clones in this sample may be carry-over from other donors' samples. The sequencing sample was made of naive CD4+ T cells from PBMCs. Noted subset: CD45RA+ positively selected. The chain employs TRBV7-9 and TRBJ2-7, with D tentatively TRBD2 (6 bases). The CDR3 region is CASSFGTPYEQYF. CDR3 nucleotides: TGTGCCAGCAGCTTCGGGACTCCCTACGAGCAGTACTTC.